This TCR beta chain was identified in a study of chemoradiotherapy in HPV16-positive cancers. Whole-study context: Candidate HPV-specific T-cell clones and common TCR motifs came from functional assays in a couple of HPV16-positive patients. Study findings and constraints: HPV-specific T cells were functionally defined from only a couple of HPV16-positive patients. Candidate HPV-specific clones and E7-related TCR motifs grew in tumor during treatment.

Libraries were prepared by immunoSEQ multiplex PCR; TCRdb keeps only in-frame clonotypes and omits some of them. The table lists approximately 6,200 clones, just over 85% of them singletons. Worth noting for this clone: The target antigen is unknown.

The sequencing here drew on blood, taken from a patient who underwent chemoradiotherapy. This clonotype originated in a human donor with HPV-associated anogenital cancer.

CDR3 in DNA: TGCGCCAGCAGCCAACCTCGACTAGGCGGTGAGCAGTTCTTC. This sequence encodes CASSQPRLGGEQFF. The V gene is TRBV4-1, the J gene TRBJ2-1, with D perhaps matching TRBD2 (6 bases). Germline loops: CDR1 MGHRA, CDR2 YSYEKL. The CDR3 sequence is 14 residues long. Trimming shortened V by 2 bases and J by 9 bases, and 14 bases separated the two germline ends.